The source of this T cell receptor (beta chain) is a study of cytomegalovirus exposure and HLA in healthy donors. Vbeta (60) and Jbeta (13) primers were used in the PCR. The table came from immunoSEQ multiplex PCR; TCRdb's copy has only in-frame clones and leaves some out. Counted here are roughly 160,000 clones, over 60% occurring once; the ten biggest clones make up around 1.5%. Study results and caveats: The Asian-associated ancestry cluster reportedly had fewer N-insertions than the roughly 670-donor mean in a later analysis.

Worth noting for this clone: Antigen: not known.

The ends lost 3 bases at V and 5 bases at J; junction bases unmatched: 8. The CDR3 runs 14 residues. Per germline, CDR1 GTSNPN and CDR2 SVGIG (reference sequence). The clonotype comes from a girl aged 5-17 years in good health and CMV-seronegative. V is TRBV30 and J is TRBJ2-3, with 7 bases that match TRBD2. The sequencing input was PBMCs. CDR3 in amino acids: CAWRPSGAQDTQYF. The CDR3 nucleotides are TGTGCCTGGAGACCCAGCGGGGCCCAAGATACGCAGTATTTT.